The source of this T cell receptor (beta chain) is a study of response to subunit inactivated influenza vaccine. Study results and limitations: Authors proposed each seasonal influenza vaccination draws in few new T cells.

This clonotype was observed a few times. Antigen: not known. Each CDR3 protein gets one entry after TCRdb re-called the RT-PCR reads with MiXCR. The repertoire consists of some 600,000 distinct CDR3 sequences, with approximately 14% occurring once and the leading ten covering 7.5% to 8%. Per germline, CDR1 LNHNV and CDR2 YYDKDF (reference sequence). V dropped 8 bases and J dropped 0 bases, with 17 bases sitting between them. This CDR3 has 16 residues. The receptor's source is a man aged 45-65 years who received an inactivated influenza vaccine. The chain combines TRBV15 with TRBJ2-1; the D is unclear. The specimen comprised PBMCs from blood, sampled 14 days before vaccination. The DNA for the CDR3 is TGTGCCACCGACCAAACCAGGCGAACCTCCTACAATGAGCAGTTCTTC. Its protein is CATDQTRRTSYNEQFF.